This TCR beta chain was captured in a study of OX40 agonist ivuxolimab in advanced cancers. On the study more broadly: People in dose escalation had one of these cancers: hepatocellular carcinoma, melanoma, renal cell or head and neck cancer. From 23 to 79 years was the age range, with a mean of around 56 years, and about 78% were male.

As concerns this clone: Its cognate antigen is unknown.

Study findings and constraints: The specificity for antigen of the expanded peripheral T cells was not determined. Clones of CD4+ and CD8+ blood T cells grew by week 6 at doses of 0.1 to 3.0 mg/kg.

The V segment lost 6 bases and the J segment 0 bases; nucleotides outside the gene matches: 10. Germline assignment: CDR1 SGHRS and CDR2 YFSETQ. The CDR3 extends over 17 amino acids. Assay used: immunoSEQ multiplex PCR; TCRdb lists only in-frame clones, some missing. The table includes about 61,000 clones, around 83% detected once. The specimen comprised CD4+ or CD8+ T cells sorted from blood, sampled in a trial of the OX40 agonist ivuxolimab. This TCR was recovered from an adult with an advanced solid tumor such as melanoma, head and neck, liver or kidney cancer. V is TRBV5-1 and J is TRBJ2-2; 8 nucleotides line up with TRBD2. CDR3 sequence: CASTSLRGVANTGELFF. CDR3 nucleotides: TGCGCCAGCACCTCCCTGCGGGGGGTGGCGAACACCGGGGAGCTGTTTTTT.